This T cell receptor beta chain was obtained from a study of T cells in Graves' hyperthyroidism and ophthalmopathy. RNA transcripts yielded amplified TCR beta CDR3 regions. Carried out on the TCR CDR3, a first-round RT-PCR used the HTBI primer set. TCRdb redid the calling of the multiplex PCR reads with MiXCR, one entry per CDR3 protein. The data hold around 300,000 distinct CDR3 sequences, with 22% observed a single time. Diagnosing involved the use of clinical symptoms, serum thyroxine and TRAb, thyroid ultrasound and orbital computed tomography. The PBMCs were sourced from fresh peripheral blood (about 9.7 ml). Germline V gene lookup returns CDR1 LGHDT and CDR2 YNNKEL (reference sequence). The V gene lost 5 bases and the J gene lost 0 bases, with 20 bases spanning the gap. This CDR3 spans 18 amino acids.

V and J are TRBV3-1 and TRBJ2-1; D is uncertain. The sequence was obtained from a man between 25 and 39 years old with Graves' ophthalmopathy. Sequenced: blood. DNA of the CDR3: TGTGCCAGCAGCGCAAATCTCGGGTCCATGAGCTCCTACAATGAGCAGTTCTTC. As protein: CASSANLGSMSSYNEQFF.